This entry lists 13 T cell receptor beta chains sequenced from one sample in a study of vaccination effects on CD4 cells after COVID-19. ViraFEST assay sequencing came after antigen-specific CD4+ T cells were expanded with viral peptide pools. Isolation of CD4+ T cells took place after less than 12 days of culture. No vaccinee had earlier SARS-CoV-2 infection, and nucleocapsid antibodies were negative. The antigens for these receptors are not known. Generated by immunoSEQ multiplex PCR, the TCRdb table keeps only in-frame clones and is missing some. The table records tens of thousands of clones, 60% to 75% of them present only once. This specimen consisted of CD4+ T cells from PBMCs cultured with HCoV-NL63 spike peptides, obtained before COVID-19 vaccination. The receptors shown here come from a human donor who received a COVID-19 vaccine.

The rearrangement joins TRBV7-3 to TRBJ2-5; no clear D. Germline CDR1 reads SGHTA; CDR2 reads FQGTGA. V shed 3 bases and J shed 0 bases, with 5 bases lying between them. This CDR3 spans 13 amino acids. Here the CDR3 reads CASSFSYQETQYF. The CDR3 region has the DNA TGTGCCAGCAGCTTCTCGTACCAAGAGACCCAGTACTTC.

The chain carries TRBV6-5 and TRBJ2-7; 7 bases match TRBD1. Germline V lookup: CDR1 MNHEY, CDR2 SVGAGI. V dropped 6 bases and J dropped 5; count of bases not matched to a gene: 13. The CDR3 loop spans 15 amino acids. The CDR3: CASRKRTTGFHEQYV. CDR3 in DNA: TGTGCCAGCAGAAAGCGAACGACAGGGTTTCACGAGCAGTACGTC.

This rearrangement joins TRBV28 to TRBJ2-7; 9 nucleotides agree with TRBD1. Per germline, CDR1 MDHEN and CDR2 SYDVKM. The CDR3 totals 15 residues. V shed 8 bases, J shed 1 base, and the junction held 9 bases outside the gene matches. CDR3 bases: TGTGCCAGCCGACCGAGGACAGGGGTTTCCTACGAGCAGTACGTC. It translates to CASRPRTGVSYEQYV.

The sample holds one count of this clone. The V gene is TRBV7-3, the J gene TRBJ2-6; 9 nucleotides match TRBD1. This CDR3 has 18 amino acids. V shed 1 base and J 0 bases; nucleotides not matched to a gene: 4. Germline assignment: CDR1 SGHTA and CDR2 FQGTGA. CDR3 bases: TGTGCCAGCAGCTTAATGCCGACAGGGGGCTCTGGGGCCAACGTCCTGACTTTC. Encoded protein: CASSLMPTGGSGANVLTF.

This sequence joins TRBV5-6 and TRBJ1-6; D might be TRBD1 (6 bases). The ends were cut back, 3 bases at V and 7 bases at J, with 14 bases in the middle. There are 15 residues in the CDR3. Germline V CDR1 and CDR2: SGHDT, YYEEEE. CDR3 nucleotides: TGTGCCAGCAGCTCGGGGGCAGGGTGGAATTCACCCCTCCACTTT. Protein product: CASSSGAGWNSPLHF.

The V and J genes are TRBV4-2 and TRBJ2-6, with no clear D. V gave up 1 base and J gave up 0 bases, with 10 bases separating them. Looked up from germline, CDR1 is LGHNA and CDR2 is YNFKEQ. The length of the CDR3 is 17 residues. The DNA of the CDR3 is TGTGCCAGCAGCCAAGGGGCAGCGCACTCTGGGGCCAACGTCCTGACTTTC. This translates into CASSQGAAHSGANVLTF.

The chain is built from TRBV5-6 and TRBJ2-7; D gene unclear. The CDR3 covers 13 residues. The germline CDR1 and CDR2 sequences are SGHDT and YYEEEE. The V and J ends lost 6 bases and 3 bases respectively, with 13 bases between them. For the CDR3, the DNA is TGTGCCAGCACCAGGTGGACGGTCTACGAGCAGTACGTC. As protein: CASTRWTVYEQYV.

This rearrangement joins TRBV28 to TRBJ2-7; 8 nucleotides align to TRBD1. Germline assignment: CDR1 MDHEN and CDR2 SYDVKM. The J segment lost 6 bases and the V segment lost 6 bases, leaving 4 bases of the junction unmatched. This CDR3 is built from 12 residues. The CDR3 is CASSTTGGEQYV. The CDR3 coding sequence is TGTGCCAGCAGCACCACAGGGGGCGAGCAGTACGTC.

The table lists this clone with a few counts. The CDR3 loop reads CASSSTGDSPLHF. In DNA, the CDR3 is TGTGCCAGCAGCTCGACAGGGGATTCACCCCTCCACTTT. This chain connects TRBV5-4 to TRBJ1-6, with 8 positions matching TRBD1. Per the germline V gene, CDR1 is SGHNT and CDR2 is YYREEE (reference sequence). Unmatched junction bases numbered 1, after V lost 3 bases and J lost 8 bases. This CDR3 comprises 13 residues.

The chain has TRBV5-6 and TRBJ2-1; D perhaps matches TRBD2 (5 bases). V was clipped by 2 bases and J by 4 bases, with 7 bases between them. The germline gives CDR1 SGHDT, CDR2 YYEEEE. The CDR3 consists of 13 residues. The CDR3 DNA follows: TGTGCCAGCAGCTTTACTAGGTACAATGAGCAGTTCTTC. Translated, it gives CASSFTRYNEQFF.

The J gene is TRBJ2-5, the V gene TRBV11-2, with 7 bases that match TRBD2. Germline CDR1 reads SGHAT; CDR2 reads FQNNGV. The trim removed 3 bases at V and 5 bases at J, leaving 15 bases unmatched. CDR3 length: 17 amino acids. CDR3 sequence (DNA): TGTGCCAGCAGCTTTAGCCCCGGACTCCAGGGAGGGGAGACCCAGTACTTC. It codes for CASSFSPGLQGGETQYF.

This sequence joins TRBV6-5 and TRBJ1-1, with a tentative D call TRBD1 (5 bases). Trimming removed 8 bases from V and 5 bases from J, with 21 bases in between. CDR3 length equals 15 residues. Per germline, CDR1 MNHEY and CDR2 SVGAGI. CDR3 nucleotide sequence: TGTGCCAGCGGGGCAACGGGCCCCGGGAGGACTGAAGCTTTCTTT. The encoded protein is CASGATGPGRTEAFF.

V and J are TRBV5-8 and TRBJ1-5; 11 bases match TRBD1. Germline V gene data show CDR1 as SGHTS and CDR2 as YDEGEE. This CDR3 comprises 14 residues. Germline trimming cut 5 bases from V and 7 bases from J; bases unmatched to any gene: 5. CDR3 sequence (DNA): TGTGCCAGCAGTCCGTGGACAGGGGGCCAGCCCCAGCATTTT. It translates to CASSPWTGGQPQHF.